These 14 T cell receptor beta chains share one sample of origin, sequenced in a study of shared clonotypes between healthy human individuals. Clones were sequenced by immunoSEQ multiplex PCR, and TCRdb holds only the in-frame ones, with some missing. The data hold about 560,000 clones, with roughly four fifths observed a single time. The material sequenced was PBMCs. The origin of the receptors is a woman in her forties in good health. Some clones in this sample may be carry-over from other donors' samples.

This chain connects TRBV10-3 to TRBJ1-6; D unclear. V shed 2 bases and J shed 7 bases, with 9 bases lying between them. From germline, CDR1 is ENHRY and CDR2 SYGVKD. The CDR3 consists of 14 residues. CDR3 protein: CAISEGPQNSPLHF. The CDR3, as DNA: TGTGCCATCAGTGAGGGACCCCAGAATTCACCCCTCCACTTT.

This chain connects TRBV15 to TRBJ1-1; D unresolved. Germline V gene data show CDR1 as LNHNV and CDR2 as YYDKDF (reference sequence). CDR3 length equals 13 residues. V dropped 4 bases and J dropped 1 base, with 7 bases sitting between them. CDR3 region: CATSTQANTEAFF. CDR3 nucleotides: TGTGCCACCAGCACGCAAGCGAACACTGAAGCTTTCTTT.

The chain employs TRBV29-1 and TRBJ2-3, with TRBD2 identical over 7 bases. CDR1 is SQVTM, CDR2 ANQGSEA, per germline. The CDR3 is 18 residues long. V was pared by 2 bases and J by 0 bases, with 14 bases of the junction left unmatched. The CDR3 protein is CSVENLADGGTSTDTQYF. The CDR3 coding sequence is TGCAGCGTTGAAAATTTAGCGGACGGGGGGACTAGCACAGATACGCAGTATTTT.

The genes are TRBV6-1 and TRBJ2-1; possibly TRBD1 for D (5 bases). The V end was cut by 6 bases, the J end by 0 bases, with 12 bases between. Germline CDR1 reads MNHNS; CDR2 reads SASEGT. CDR3 length equals 15 residues. In DNA, the CDR3 is TGTGCCAGCAGGGAGACAGTTCTCTCCTACAATGAGCAGTTCTTC. Amino acids: CASRETVLSYNEQFF.

The gene calls are TRBV27 and TRBJ1-6, with 7 nucleotides matching TRBD1. Germline CDR1 is MNHEY and CDR2 is SMNVEV (reference sequence). The CDR3 contains 15 residues. V shed 6 bases and J 9 bases; nucleotides not matched to a gene: 11. CDR3 in amino acids: CASSKLQGVGSPLHF. The CDR3 coding sequence is TGTGCCAGCAGCAAACTCCAGGGGGTTGGTTCACCCCTCCACTTT.

Note on this clone: Other DNA variants within this sample encode the same CDR3. The V and J genes are TRBV5-1 and TRBJ1-2; D is unclear. V gave up 0 bases and J gave up 5 bases, with 8 bases separating them. Germline lookup yields CDR1 SGHRS and CDR2 YFSETQ. The CDR3 spans 13 residues. The CDR3 coding sequence is TGCGCCAGCAGCTTGGAAGGGTCATATGGCTACACCTTC. Its protein is CASSLEGSYGYTF.

The chain recombines TRBV30 with TRBJ1-1, with D uncertain. The CDR3 length is 13 residues. CDR1 is GTSNPN and CDR2 is SVGIG in the germline V gene (reference sequence). V was clipped by 0 bases and J by 8 bases, with 13 bases between them. DNA of the CDR3: TGTGCCTGGAGTGTACGAACGCGACAAGAAGCTTTCTTT. The encoded protein is CAWSVRTRQEAFF.

V is TRBV27 and J is TRBJ1-2; 9 bases align to TRBD1. This CDR3 is built from 17 residues. V lost 4 bases, J lost 4 bases, and 13 bases stayed unmatched. CDR1 MNHEY and CDR2 SMNVEV come from the germline V gene (reference sequence). This CDR3 reads CASSYRPRGTGIYGYTF. The CDR3, as DNA: TGTGCCAGCAGTTATCGACCCAGGGGGACAGGGATCTATGGCTACACCTTC.

The V and J genes are TRBV30 and TRBJ1-3; a possible D gene is TRBD1 (5 bases). The CDR3 is 15 amino acids. The germline CDR1 and CDR2 sequences are GTSNPN and SVGIG (reference sequence). Trimming left V 4 bases short and J 0 bases short, with 13 bases between. This chain's CDR3 is CAWNPGRISGNTIYF. The DNA of the CDR3 is TGTGCCTGGAATCCGGGACGCATCTCTGGAAACACCATATATTTT.

This clone is medium-sized. This CDR3 is CASSFLAGRSLGNYEQYF. For the CDR3, the DNA is TGTGCCAGCAGCTTTTTAGCGGGACGAAGCCTAGGGAACTACGAGCAGTACTTC. The J gene is TRBJ2-7, the V gene TRBV7-8; 8 bases agree with TRBD2. The CDR3 covers 18 residues. The V and J ends lost 3 bases and 3 bases, in that order; junction bases with no gene match: 16. Germline V gene lookup returns CDR1 SGHVS and CDR2 FQNEAQ.

The CDR3 coding sequence is TGTGCCAGCAAGCCGCTTTCCCAGGGTTCCGGGGAGCTGTTTTTT. Its translation is CASKPLSQGSGELFF. V and J are TRBV6-1 and TRBJ2-2, with D possibly TRBD1 on 5 matching bases. The CDR3 is 15 residues long. V was trimmed by 7 bases and J by 6 bases, leaving 18 bases between them. Germline CDR1 MNHNS, CDR2 SASEGT.

The chain uses TRBV6-6 and TRBJ1-4; TRBD1 matches 9 bases. V was clipped by 7 bases and J by 5 bases; unmatched bases: 8. Germline values: CDR1 MNHNY, CDR2 SVGAGI (reference sequence). This CDR3 is built from 15 residues. CDR3 residues: CASMDRDRANEKLFF. CDR3 DNA: TGTGCCAGCATGGACCGGGACAGGGCGAATGAAAAACTGTTTTTT.

J is TRBJ2-2 and V is TRBV27, with 8 bases that match TRBD1. The germline gives CDR1 MNHEY, CDR2 SMNVEV (reference sequence). This CDR3 has 15 residues. Unmatched junction bases numbered 8, after V lost 4 bases and J lost 7 bases. This CDR3 reads CASSWTGIVFGELFF. The CDR3 DNA reads TGTGCCAGCAGTTGGACAGGGATTGTTTTCGGGGAGCTGTTTTTT.

Worth noting for this clone: The same CDR3 is also encoded by other DNA sequences in this sample. The chain has TRBV2 and TRBJ2-3; perhaps TRBD2 as D (6 bases). Trimming took off 8 bases at V and 0 bases at J, with 12 bases between the two ends. The germline V gene has CDR1 SNHLY and CDR2 FYNNEI. The length of the CDR3 is 14 residues. CDR3 residues: CASSVGTSTDTQYF. In nucleotides, the CDR3 is TGTGCCAGCTCCGTTGGGACTAGCACAGATACGCAGTATTTT.